The source of this TCR beta chain is a study of T cell repertoires in cytomegalovirus infection. About the study: Public TCR beta signatures marked donors with CMV infection and the matching HLA. The study's findings and limits: HLA-C-restricted CMV-specific TCR beta clonotypes were dominant in the ex vivo response. Totalled public TCR beta family frequency picked out people who carried CMV plus the relevant HLA.

Many counts were recorded for this clonotype. Its antigen is undetermined. TCRdb independently ran MiXCR on the reads; one entry per CDR3 protein. This table holds around 440,000 distinct CDR3 sequences, about 10% found once. Germline V lookup: CDR1 SNHLY, CDR2 FYNNEI. Trimming took 4 bases from V and 10 from J, leaving 17 bases between them. The CDR3 runs 15 residues. Material: PBMCs. The TCR originated in a human donor in good health (CMV status not recorded). Some clones in this sample may be carry-over from other donors' samples. V is TRBV2 and J is TRBJ1-6; the D gene is possibly TRBD1 (6 bases). The CDR3 spells CASSGSSGTNSPLHF. DNA for the CDR3: TGTGCCAGCAGTGGATCATCAGGGACAAACTCACCCCTCCACTTT. The full variable domain, its missing parts supplied by reference TRBV2 and TRBJ1-6, is EPEVTQTPSHQVTQMGQEVILRCVPISNHLYFYWYRQILGQKVEFLVSFYNNEISEKSEIFDDQFSVERPDGSNFTLKIRSTKLEDSAMYFCASSGSSGTNSPLHFGNGTRLTVT.